The rows below give T cell receptor beta chains drawn from one sample of a study of T cells after yellow fever vaccination. MiXCR, run by TCRdb on the 5' RACE reads, gives a single entry per CDR3 protein. The data contain about 300,000 distinct CDR3 sequences, roughly 8.7% of them seen just once; the ten biggest clones take up 3% to 3.5%. The material sequenced was CD4+ T cells sorted from PBMCs, taken 5 days after the yellow fever booster vaccination. Receptors originate from a young man who received the YFV17D yellow fever vaccine. The CDR3 runs from the conserved cysteine through the conserved F or W. Each record gives: clone size, J gene, D gene, V gene, CDR3 DNA, CDR3 protein. A D gene is named only where the DNA matches it firmly. Part of the rows lack a size; the others show once, few, many or a class for expanded clones.

>few|TRBJ1-3|-|TRBV12-3/TRBV12-4
TGTGCCAGCAGTGGGCCCGGAAACACCATATATTTT
CASSGPGNTIYF
>few|TRBJ2-2|-|TRBV6-6
TGTGCCAGCAGCGGGGACGGCACCGGGGAGCTGTTTTTT
CASSGDGTGELFF
>many|TRBJ2-3|-|TRBV12-3/TRBV12-4
TGTGCCAGCAGCTTAGGAGATACGCAGTATTTT
CASSLGDTQYF
>-|TRBJ2-7|-|TRBV7-9
TGTGCCGGTCTGCTAAGCCGGTCCCGCTTTGGGGAGCAGTACTTC
CAGLLSRSRFGEQYF
>few|TRBJ1-1|-|TRBV6-2/TRBV6-3
TGTGCCAGCAGTTACCCGAATAAGGGGCCTATGAACACTGAAGCTTTCTTT
CASSYPNKGPMNTEAFF
>-|TRBJ2-3|TRBD2|TRBV6-5
TGTGCCAGCAGCCATGGGGGGGTCTTCACAGATACGCAGTATTTT
CASSHGGVFTDTQYF
>-|TRBJ2-7|-|TRBV7-6
TGTGCCAGCAGCTCCAGACAGGCACCCTACGAGCAGTACTTC
CASSSRQAPYEQYF
>few|TRBJ1-1|-|TRBV4-1
TGCGCCAGCAGCCAAGTACGAGGACCCGAAGACGTGAACACTGAAGCTTTCTTT
CASSQVRGPEDVNTEAFF
>many|TRBJ2-5|TRBD2|TRBV13
TGTGCCAGCAGCTTACGCGGGGGGGCCGAGACCCAGTACTTC
CASSLRGGAETQYF
>few|TRBJ2-5|TRBD2|TRBV6-5
TGTGCCAGCAGTTTTTTCGGGGGGGAGACCCAGTACTTC
CASSFFGGETQYF
>-|TRBJ2-3|-|TRBV7-2
TGTGCCAGCAGCTTACTAGCGCTCCGGGCAAATACGCAGTATTTT
CASSLLALRANTQYF